The 10 T cell receptor beta chains below all came from one sample that was sequenced in a study of T cell responses to AZD1222 COVID-19 vaccine. Profiling relied on immunoSEQ multiplex PCR, and the TCRdb table lists in-frame clones only, not all of them. Of 120,000 to 150,000 clones listed, roughly 92% are singletons. The sample consisted of peripheral blood, taken 28 days after the second AZD1222 dose. These receptors were taken from an adult who received the AZD1222 COVID-19 vaccine.

This chain joins TRBV5-1 and TRBJ1-1; D ambiguous. The CDR3 consists of 14 residues. CDR1 is SGHRS, CDR2 YFSETQ, per germline. The ends were cut back, 2 bases at V and 5 bases at J, with 13 bases in the middle. The CDR3 here is CASSFGGWETEAFF. In nucleotides, the CDR3 is TGCGCCAGCAGCTTCGGCGGGTGGGAGACTGAAGCTTTCTTT.

The rearrangement joins TRBV29-1 to TRBJ2-2; D is uncertain. The CDR3 covers 13 residues. CDR1 and CDR2 from the germline V gene are SQVTM and ANQGSEA. Trimming took 0 bases from V and 10 from J, leaving 12 bases between them. The CDR3 here is CSVEEGRGSELFF. The CDR3 nucleotides read TGCAGCGTTGAAGAGGGCAGAGGATCGGAGCTGTTTTTT.

This chain connects TRBV24-1 to TRBJ2-1; maybe TRBD2 (5 bases). V was trimmed by 5 bases and J by 2 bases, leaving 6 bases between them. In germline, CDR1 is KGHDR, CDR2 SFDVKD. The CDR3 has 13 residues. CDR3 nucleotide sequence: TGTGCCACCAGTGGAGGGCCCTACAATGAGCAGTTCTTC. Translated: CATSGGPYNEQFF.

This clone turned up a few times. V gene TRBV28 combines with J gene TRBJ2-7; the D is unclear. The CDR3 is 12 amino acids. V was cut by 2 bases and J by 5 bases, with 7 bases left in between. Germline assignment: CDR1 MDHEN and CDR2 SYDVKM. The CDR3 sequence: CASSLSLDEQYF. The CDR3 nucleotides read TGTGCCAGCAGTTTAAGTCTGGACGAGCAGTACTTC.

V is TRBV28 and J is TRBJ1-3; weak D call: TRBD1 (5 bases). This CDR3 spans 18 amino acids. CDR1 is MDHEN and CDR2 is SYDVKM in the germline V gene. Trimming took 0 bases from V and 4 from J, leaving 19 bases between them. The CDR3 region has the DNA TGTGCCAGCAGTTTATGGCCCGGGGACGGAGAGGAAGGAAACACCATATATTTT. Protein: CASSLWPGDGEEGNTIYF.

The rearrangement links TRBV4-1 to TRBJ1-5; D unresolved. The CDR3 is 13 residues long. The V end was cut by 1 base, the J end by 7 bases, with 8 bases between. CDR1 is MGHRA, CDR2 YSYEKL, per germline. CDR3 coding DNA: TGCGCCAGCAGCCAAGGTGGGGTGCAGCCCCAGCATTTT. Translation: CASSQGGVQPQHF.

The chain carries TRBV6-6 and TRBJ1-2; maybe TRBD1 (6 bases). Trimming stripped 3 bases from V and 6 bases from J, with 20 bases between. In germline, CDR1 is MNHNY, CDR2 SVGAGI (reference sequence). The CDR3 extends over 16 amino acids. Written as DNA, the CDR3 is TGTGCCAGCAGTTATTCCCGGGACACCTCTATGCATGGCTACACCTTC. It translates to CASSYSRDTSMHGYTF.

The chain employs TRBV28 and TRBJ1-1; 9 bases line up with TRBD1. V shed 8 bases, J shed 3 bases, and the junction held 7 bases outside the gene matches. Germline assignment: CDR1 MDHEN and CDR2 SYDVKM. The CDR3 length is 14 residues. The CDR3 spells CASRRRQGDTEAFF. Here the CDR3 DNA reads TGTGCCAGCCGAAGACGACAGGGGGACACTGAAGCTTTCTTT.

The chain employs TRBV7-9 and TRBJ2-2; D gene ambiguous. Trimming took off 4 bases at V and 4 bases at J, with 7 bases between the two ends. The CDR3 length is 13 residues. Germline CDR1 is SEHNR and CDR2 is FQNEAQ (reference sequence). The CDR3 here is CASSSDFTGELFF. CDR3 coding DNA: TGTGCCAGCAGCTCGGATTTCACCGGGGAGCTGTTTTTT.

The chain joins TRBV4-2 to TRBJ2-2; 9 bases are a match to TRBD1. Germline V CDR1 and CDR2: LGHNA, YNFKEQ. After removal of 1 base from V and 7 bases from J, the junction contained 13 bases not matched to a gene. This CDR3 region has 18 residues. CDR3 in amino acids: CASSQVSGQGLGGGELFF. The CDR3 coding sequence is TGTGCCAGCAGCCAAGTTTCAGGACAGGGGTTAGGGGGCGGGGAGCTGTTTTTT.